The present T cell receptor (beta chain) was sequenced within a study of beta chain bispecific antibodies for T cell cancers. As for the study in general: The leukemia lines expressed TRBV12-3 (Jurkat) and TRBV5-5 (HPB-ALL).

CDR3 size: 17 residues. J was trimmed by 4 bases and V by 4 bases; bases with no gene match: 12. Germline assignment: CDR1 SGHVS and CDR2 FQNEAQ. Notes on the study in general: The leukemia cells, rather than normal T cells, gave most of the targeted TRBV signal. Versus anti-CD19, anti-TRBV12 exposure cut the TRBV12-3 share of TRBV signal by under 99%.

This clonotype was observed many times. Its cognate antigen is unknown. T cells were expanded from blood mononuclear cells for three to four days with anti-CD3 OKT3 or CD3/CD28 beads. Normal T cells cocultured with Jurkat cells and anti-TRBV12 bispecific. Bispecific antibody was added to about 5 x 10^4 normal T cells and about 5 x 10^4 target cells. TCRdb reanalysed the 5' RACE reads using MiXCR and keeps one entry per CDR3 protein. The table records tens of thousands of distinct CDR3 sequences, 2% to 2.5% of them present only once. This TCR was recovered from a human donor in good health. Some clones in this sample may be carry-over from other donors' samples. The rearrangement uses TRBV7-8 and TRBJ2-1, with 8 bases identical to TRBD2. Here the sequenced sample was healthy donor T cells cultured with leukemia cells, taken from a culture containing a bispecific antibody targeting TCR Vbeta12. The CDR3 DNA reads as TGTGCCAGCAGCTCCGAAGAGTTGGCGGGGGGTTACAATGAGCAGTTCTTC. This codes for CASSSEELAGGYNEQFF.